The clone carrying this T cell receptor (beta chain) occurred a few times. The data were taken from a study of blood T cell repertoires in COVID-19. Germline V CDR1 and CDR2: SGHTA, FQGNSA. The trim removed 5 bases at V and 7 bases at J, leaving 10 bases unmatched. This CDR3 contains 16 residues. Measured with immunoSEQ multiplex PCR; TCRdb has only the in-frame clones, and not every one. The sample records 390,000 or so clones, roughly 89% being singletons. This chain joins TRBV7-2 and TRBJ2-2; TRBD2 aligns across 10 bases. The sample comprised peripheral blood. The sequence was collected from a woman in her thirties with active or convalescent COVID-19. The CDR3 is CASSQGASGSHGELFF. The CDR3 coding sequence is TGTGCCAGCAGCCAGGGGGCTAGCGGGAGTCACGGGGAGCTGTTTTTT.